This T cell receptor (beta chain) emerged from a study of cytomegalovirus exposure and HLA in healthy donors. TCRdb's table, derived via immunoSEQ multiplex PCR, lists solely in-frame clones and lacks some. The sample includes 200,000 to 300,000 clones, about 88% of them seen just once. The sequenced sample was PBMCs. The source is a man between 18 and 29 years old in good health and CMV-seropositive.

The CDR3 loop is CASSLRQGGQFF. The CDR3 coding sequence is TGTGCCAGCAGTTTACGGCAGGGGGGACAGTTCTTC. The chain recombines TRBV28 with TRBJ2-1; a weak D match, TRBD1 (7 bases). This CDR3 has 12 residues. Germline lookup yields CDR1 MDHEN and CDR2 SYDVKM. Trimming left V 2 bases short and J 13 bases short, with 12 bases between.